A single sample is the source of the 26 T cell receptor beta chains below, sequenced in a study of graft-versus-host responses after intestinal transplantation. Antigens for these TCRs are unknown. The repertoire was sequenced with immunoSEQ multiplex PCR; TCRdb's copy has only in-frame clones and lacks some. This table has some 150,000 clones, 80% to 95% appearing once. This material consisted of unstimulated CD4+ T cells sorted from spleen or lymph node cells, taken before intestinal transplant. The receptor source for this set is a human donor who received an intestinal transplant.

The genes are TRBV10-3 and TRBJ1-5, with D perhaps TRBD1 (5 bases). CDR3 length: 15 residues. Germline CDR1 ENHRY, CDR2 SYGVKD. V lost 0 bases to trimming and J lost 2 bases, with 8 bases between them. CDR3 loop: CAISESRGGNQPQHF. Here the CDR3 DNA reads TGTGCCATCAGTGAGTCGCGGGGGGGCAATCAGCCCCAGCATTTT.

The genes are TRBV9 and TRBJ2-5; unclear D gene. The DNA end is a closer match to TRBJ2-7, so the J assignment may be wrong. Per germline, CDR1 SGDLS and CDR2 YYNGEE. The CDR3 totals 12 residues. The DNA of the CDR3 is TGTGCCAGCAGCGTAGACAACTACGAGCAGTACTTC. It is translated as CASSVDNYEQYF.

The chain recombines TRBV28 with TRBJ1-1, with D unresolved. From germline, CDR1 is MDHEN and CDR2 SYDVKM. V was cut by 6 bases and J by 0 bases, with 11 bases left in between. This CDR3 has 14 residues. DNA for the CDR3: TGTGCCAGCAGGCCGTTCGTGGTGAACACTGAAGCTTTCTTT. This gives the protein CASRPFVVNTEAFF.

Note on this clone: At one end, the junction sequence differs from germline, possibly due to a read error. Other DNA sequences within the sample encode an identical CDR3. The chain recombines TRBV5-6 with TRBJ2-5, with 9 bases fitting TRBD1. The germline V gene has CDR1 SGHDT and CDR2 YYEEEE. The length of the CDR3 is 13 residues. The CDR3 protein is CASSWTGVETQYF. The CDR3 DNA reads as TGCGCCAGCAGCTGGACAGGGGTGGAGACCCAGTACTTC.

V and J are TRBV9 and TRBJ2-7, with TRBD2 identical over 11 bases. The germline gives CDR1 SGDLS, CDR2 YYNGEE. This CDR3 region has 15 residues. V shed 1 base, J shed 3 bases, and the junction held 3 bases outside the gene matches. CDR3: CASSVLGTSGYEQYF. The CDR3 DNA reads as TGTGCCAGCAGCGTATTGGGGACTAGCGGCTACGAGCAGTACTTC.

CDR3 loop: CASTFSGTSGTDTQYF. CDR3 in DNA: TGTGCCAGTACCTTTTCCGGGACTAGCGGCACAGATACGCAGTATTTT. The V and J genes are TRBV19 and TRBJ2-3; 10 nucleotides match TRBD2. V shed 7 bases and J 1 base; nucleotides not matched to a gene: 8. The CDR3 has 16 residues. The germline V gene has CDR1 LNHDA and CDR2 SQIVND (reference sequence).

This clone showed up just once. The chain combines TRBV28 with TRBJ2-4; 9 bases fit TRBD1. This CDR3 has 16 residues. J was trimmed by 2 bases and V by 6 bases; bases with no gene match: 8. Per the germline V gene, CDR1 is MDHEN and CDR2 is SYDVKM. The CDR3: CASRSQGAGTKNIQYF. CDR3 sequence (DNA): TGTGCCAGCAGGTCACAGGGGGCTGGAACCAAAAACATTCAGTACTTC.

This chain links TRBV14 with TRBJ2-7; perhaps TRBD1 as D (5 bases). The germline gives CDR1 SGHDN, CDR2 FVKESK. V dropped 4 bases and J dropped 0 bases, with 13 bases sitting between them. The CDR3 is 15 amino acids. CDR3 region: CASSPRGRVSYEQYF. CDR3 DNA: TGTGCCAGCAGCCCTCGCGGCAGGGTCTCCTACGAGCAGTACTTC.

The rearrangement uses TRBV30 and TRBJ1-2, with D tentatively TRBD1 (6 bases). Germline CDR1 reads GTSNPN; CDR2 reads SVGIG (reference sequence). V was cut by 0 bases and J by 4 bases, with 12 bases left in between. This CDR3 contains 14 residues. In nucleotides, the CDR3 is TGTGCCTGGAGTGTTCCGGGGGGCGGCTATGGCTACACCTTC. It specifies CAWSVPGGGYGYTF.

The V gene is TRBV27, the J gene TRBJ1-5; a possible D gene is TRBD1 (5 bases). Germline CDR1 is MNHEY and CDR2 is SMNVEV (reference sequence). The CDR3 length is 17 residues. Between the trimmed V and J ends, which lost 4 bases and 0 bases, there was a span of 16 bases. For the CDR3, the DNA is TGTGCCAGCAGTTACAGGTTTTTGGTTGATAGCAATCAGCCCCAGCATTTT. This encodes CASSYRFLVDSNQPQHF.

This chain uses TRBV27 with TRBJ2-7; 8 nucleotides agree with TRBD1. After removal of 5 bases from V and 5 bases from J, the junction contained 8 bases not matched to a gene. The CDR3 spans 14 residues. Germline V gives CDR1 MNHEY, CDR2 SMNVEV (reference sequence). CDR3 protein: CASSPQGAGNEQYF. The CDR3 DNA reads TGTGCCAGCAGTCCCCAGGGGGCCGGGAACGAGCAGTACTTC.

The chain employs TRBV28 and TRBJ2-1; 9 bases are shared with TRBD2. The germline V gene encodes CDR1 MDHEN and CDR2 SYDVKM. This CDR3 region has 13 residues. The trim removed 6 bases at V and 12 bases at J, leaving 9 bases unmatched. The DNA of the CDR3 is TGTGCCAGCAGGGCGGGGGGGGTAGTTGGGCAGTTCTTC. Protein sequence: CASRAGGVVGQFF.

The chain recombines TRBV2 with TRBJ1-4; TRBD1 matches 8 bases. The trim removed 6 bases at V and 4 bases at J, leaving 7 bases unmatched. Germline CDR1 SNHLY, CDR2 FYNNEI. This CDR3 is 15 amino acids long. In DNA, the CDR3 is TGTGCCAGCAGCCTCGGACAGGGATTTAATGAAAAACTGTTTTTT. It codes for CASSLGQGFNEKLFF.

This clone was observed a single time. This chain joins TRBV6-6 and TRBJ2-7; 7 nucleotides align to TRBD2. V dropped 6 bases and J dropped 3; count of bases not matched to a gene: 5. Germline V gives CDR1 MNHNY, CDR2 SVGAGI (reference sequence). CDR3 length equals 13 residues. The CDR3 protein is CASSETSRYEQYF. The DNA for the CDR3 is TGTGCCAGCAGCGAGACTAGCCGCTACGAGCAGTACTTC.

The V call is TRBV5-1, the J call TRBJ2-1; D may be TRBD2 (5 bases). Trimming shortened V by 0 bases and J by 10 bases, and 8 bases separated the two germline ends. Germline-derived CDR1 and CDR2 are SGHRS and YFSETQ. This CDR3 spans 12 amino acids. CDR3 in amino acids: CASSLGGDEQFF. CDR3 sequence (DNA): TGCGCCAGCAGCTTGGGGGGAGACGAGCAGTTCTTC.

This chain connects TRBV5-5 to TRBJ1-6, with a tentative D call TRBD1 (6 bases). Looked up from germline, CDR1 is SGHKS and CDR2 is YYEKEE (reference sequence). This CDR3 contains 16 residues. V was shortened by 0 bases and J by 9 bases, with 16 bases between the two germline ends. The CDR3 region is CASSLDVAGVISPLHF. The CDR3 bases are TGTGCCAGCAGCTTGGATGTTGCAGGGGTAATTTCACCCCTCCACTTT.

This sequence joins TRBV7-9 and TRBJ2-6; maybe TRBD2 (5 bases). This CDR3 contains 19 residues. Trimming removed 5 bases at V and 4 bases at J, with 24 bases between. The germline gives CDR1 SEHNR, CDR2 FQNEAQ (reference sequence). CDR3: CASSPPRGPSSGGANVLTF. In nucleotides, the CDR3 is TGTGCCAGCAGCCCCCCACGGGGTCCTTCTTCGGGGGGGGCCAACGTCCTGACTTTC.

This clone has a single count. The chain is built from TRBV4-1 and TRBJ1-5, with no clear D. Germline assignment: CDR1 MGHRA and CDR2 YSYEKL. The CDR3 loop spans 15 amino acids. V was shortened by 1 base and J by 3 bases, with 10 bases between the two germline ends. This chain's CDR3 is CASSQASGFNQPQHF. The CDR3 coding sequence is TGCGCCAGCAGCCAAGCATCCGGCTTCAATCAGCCCCAGCATTTT.

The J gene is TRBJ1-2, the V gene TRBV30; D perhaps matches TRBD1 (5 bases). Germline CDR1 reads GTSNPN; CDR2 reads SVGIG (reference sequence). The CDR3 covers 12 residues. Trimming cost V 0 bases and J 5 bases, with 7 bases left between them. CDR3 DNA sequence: TGTGCCTGGAGTGTGACAGCTTATGGCTACACCTTC. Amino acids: CAWSVTAYGYTF.

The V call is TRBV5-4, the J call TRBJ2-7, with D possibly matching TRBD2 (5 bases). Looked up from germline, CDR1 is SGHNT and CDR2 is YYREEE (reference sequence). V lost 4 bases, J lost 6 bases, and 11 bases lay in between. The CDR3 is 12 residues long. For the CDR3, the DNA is TGTGCCAGCAGCCACCCGGGATCCGAGCAGTACTTC. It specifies CASSHPGSEQYF.

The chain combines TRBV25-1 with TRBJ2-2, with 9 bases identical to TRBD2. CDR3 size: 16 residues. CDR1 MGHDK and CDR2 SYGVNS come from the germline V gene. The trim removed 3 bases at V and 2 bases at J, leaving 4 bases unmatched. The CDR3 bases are TGTGCCAGCAGTGAGTTAGCGGGAGTAAACACCGGGGAGCTGTTTTTT. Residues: CASSELAGVNTGELFF. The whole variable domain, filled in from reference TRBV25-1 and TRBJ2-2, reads EADIYQTPRYLVIGTGKKITLECSQTMGHDKMYWYQQDPGMELHLIHYSYGVNSTEKGDLSSESTVSRIRTEHFPLTLESARPSHTSQYLCASSELAGVNTGELFFGEGSRLTVL.

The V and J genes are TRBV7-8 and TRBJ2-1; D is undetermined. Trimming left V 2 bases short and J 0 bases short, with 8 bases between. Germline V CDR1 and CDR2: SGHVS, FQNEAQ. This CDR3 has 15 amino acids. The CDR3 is CASSLYRSSYNEQFF. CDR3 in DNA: TGTGCCAGCAGCTTATACAGAAGCTCCTACAATGAGCAGTTCTTC. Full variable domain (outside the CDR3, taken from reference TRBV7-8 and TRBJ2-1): GAGVSQSPRYKVAKRGQDVALRCDPISGHVSLFWYQQALGQGPEFLTYFQNEAQLDKSGLPSDRFFAERPEGSVSTLKIQRTQQEDSAVYLCASSLYRSSYNEQFFGPGTRLTVL.

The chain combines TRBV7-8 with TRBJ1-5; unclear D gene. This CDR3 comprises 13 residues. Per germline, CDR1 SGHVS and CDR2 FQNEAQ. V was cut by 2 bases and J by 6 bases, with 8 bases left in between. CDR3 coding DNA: TGTGCCAGCAGCTTAAGCCCTGTTCAGCCCCAGCATTTT. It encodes CASSLSPVQPQHF.

The CDR3 DNA is TGTGCCAGTAGTCCCGGGACAGGGCGTATTTACTCTGGAAACACCATATATTTT. Its protein product is CASSPGTGRIYSGNTIYF. The chain uses TRBV19 and TRBJ1-3, with 9 bases fitting TRBD1. Germline values: CDR1 LNHDA, CDR2 SQIVND (reference sequence). V gave up 5 bases and J gave up 0 bases; unmatched junction bases: 11. The CDR3 loop spans 18 amino acids.

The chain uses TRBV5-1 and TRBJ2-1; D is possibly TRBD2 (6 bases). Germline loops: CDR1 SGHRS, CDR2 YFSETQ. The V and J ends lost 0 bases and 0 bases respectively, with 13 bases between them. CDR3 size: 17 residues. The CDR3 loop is CASSLAGLLSSYNEQFF. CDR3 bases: TGCGCCAGCAGCTTGGCGGGACTCCTGAGCTCCTACAATGAGCAGTTCTTC.

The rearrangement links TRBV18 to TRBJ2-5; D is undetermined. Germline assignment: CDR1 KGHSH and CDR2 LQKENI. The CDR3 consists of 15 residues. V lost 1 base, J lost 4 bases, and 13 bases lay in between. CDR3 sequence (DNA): TGTGCCAGCTCACCACGGCAGCGCGAGAGAGAGACCCAGTACTTC. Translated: CASSPRQRERETQYF.